Reported below is one T cell receptor beta chain. This sample was taken from a study of blood T cell repertoires in COVID-19. Germline values: CDR1 SGDLS, CDR2 YYNGEE. The CDR3 covers 15 residues. Trimming took off 4 bases at V and 4 bases at J, with 15 bases between the two ends. Clones were sequenced by immunoSEQ multiplex PCR, and TCRdb holds only the in-frame ones, with some missing. The sample contains about 250,000 clones, roughly nine tenths of which appear only once. This chain connects TRBV9 to TRBJ1-3, with D possibly matching TRBD1 (5 bases). The material sequenced was PBMCs or T cells enriched from blood (not recorded which). This sequence originates from a woman aged 18-30 years who had recovered from COVID-19. The CDR3, as DNA: TGTGCCAGCAGCCCCCGGGGGGTGTCCGGAAACACCATATATTTT. Translating it yields CASSPRGVSGNTIYF.